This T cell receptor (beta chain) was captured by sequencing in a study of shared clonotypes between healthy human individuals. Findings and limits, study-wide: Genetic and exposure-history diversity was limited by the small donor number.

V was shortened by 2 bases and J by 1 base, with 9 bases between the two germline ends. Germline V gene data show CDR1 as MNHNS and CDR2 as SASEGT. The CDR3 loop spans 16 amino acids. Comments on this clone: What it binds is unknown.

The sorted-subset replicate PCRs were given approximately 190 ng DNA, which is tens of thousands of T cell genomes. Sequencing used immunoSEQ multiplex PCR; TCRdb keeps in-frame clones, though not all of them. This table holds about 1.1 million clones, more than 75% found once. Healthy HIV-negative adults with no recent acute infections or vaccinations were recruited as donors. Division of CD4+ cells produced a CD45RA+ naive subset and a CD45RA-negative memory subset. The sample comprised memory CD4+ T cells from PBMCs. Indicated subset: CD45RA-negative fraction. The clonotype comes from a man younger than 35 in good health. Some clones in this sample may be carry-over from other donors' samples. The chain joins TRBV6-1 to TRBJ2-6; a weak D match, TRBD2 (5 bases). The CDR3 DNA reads TGTGCCAGCAGTGAACCGACTACATCTGGGGCCAACGTCCTGACTTTC. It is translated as CASSEPTTSGANVLTF.